Sequencing of this T cell receptor beta chain was carried out in a study of technical replicates of blood from a few donors. The protocol was immunoSEQ multiplex PCR, while the TCRdb copy is restricted to in-frame clones and leaves out a portion. This sample has tens of thousands of clones, with just over 90% found just once. Germline lookup yields CDR1 PRHDT and CDR2 FYEKMQ (reference sequence). V lost 5 bases to trimming and J lost 9 bases; unmatched junction nucleotides: 9. The CDR3 is made up of 16 amino acids. The chain recombines TRBV13 with TRBJ2-1; 14 bases fit TRBD2. This receptor was obtained from a human donor in good health. Sequencing used T cells isolated from PBMCs. In DNA form, the CDR3 reads TGTGCCAGCAGCAGACTAGCGGGAGGGCCCAAGGCTGAGCAGTTCTTC. Residues: CASSRLAGGPKAEQFF.